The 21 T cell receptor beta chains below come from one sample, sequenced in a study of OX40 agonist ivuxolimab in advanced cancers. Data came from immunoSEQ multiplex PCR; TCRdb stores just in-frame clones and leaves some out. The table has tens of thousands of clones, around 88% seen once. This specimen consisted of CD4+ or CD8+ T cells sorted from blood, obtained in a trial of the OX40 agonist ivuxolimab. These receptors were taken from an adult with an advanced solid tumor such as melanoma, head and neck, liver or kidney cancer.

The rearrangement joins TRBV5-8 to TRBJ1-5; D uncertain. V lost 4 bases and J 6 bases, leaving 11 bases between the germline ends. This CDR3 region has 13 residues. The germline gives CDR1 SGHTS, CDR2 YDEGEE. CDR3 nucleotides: TGTGCCAGCAGCCCCAATTTTGGTCAGCCCCAGCATTTT. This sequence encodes CASSPNFGQPQHF.

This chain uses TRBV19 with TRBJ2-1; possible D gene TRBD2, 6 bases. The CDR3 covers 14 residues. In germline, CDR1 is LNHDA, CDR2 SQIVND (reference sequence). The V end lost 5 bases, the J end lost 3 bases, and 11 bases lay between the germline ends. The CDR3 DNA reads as TGTGCCAGTAGTGCGGGACTCCTCTACAATGAGCAGTTCTTC. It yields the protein CASSAGLLYNEQFF.

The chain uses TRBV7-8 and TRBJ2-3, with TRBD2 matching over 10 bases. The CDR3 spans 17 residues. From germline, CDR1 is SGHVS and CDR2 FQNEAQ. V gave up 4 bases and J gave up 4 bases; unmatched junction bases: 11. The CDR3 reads CASSSFASGRSSDTQYF. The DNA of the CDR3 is TGTGCCAGCAGCTCCTTTGCTAGCGGGAGATCTTCAGATACGCAGTATTTT. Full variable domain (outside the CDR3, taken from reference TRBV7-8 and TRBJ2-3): GAGVSQSPRYKVAKRGQDVALRCDPISGHVSLFWYQQALGQGPEFLTYFQNEAQLDKSGLPSDRFFAERPEGSVSTLKIQRTQQEDSAVYLCASSSFASGRSSDTQYFGPGTRLTVL.

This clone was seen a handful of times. The CDR3 loop reads CASSFHREINNEQFF. The DNA for the CDR3 is TGCGCCAGCAGTTTTCACAGAGAAATCAACAATGAGCAGTTCTTC. This chain uses TRBV5-1 with TRBJ2-1, with D hard to call. Germline CDR1 is SGHRS and CDR2 is YFSETQ. The CDR3 has 15 amino acids. Trimming pared 5 bases from V and 5 bases from J, leaving 17 bases between.

The DNA of the CDR3 is TGTGCCAGCAGGCTACCCGGGAGTGAGCAGTTCTTC. This translates into CASRLPGSEQFF. The V call is TRBV7-2, the J call TRBJ2-1, with TRBD2 as a possible D gene (6 bases). Per germline, CDR1 SGHTA and CDR2 FQGNSA. The CDR3 runs to 12 residues. V was shortened by 6 bases and J by 9 bases, with 12 bases between the two germline ends.

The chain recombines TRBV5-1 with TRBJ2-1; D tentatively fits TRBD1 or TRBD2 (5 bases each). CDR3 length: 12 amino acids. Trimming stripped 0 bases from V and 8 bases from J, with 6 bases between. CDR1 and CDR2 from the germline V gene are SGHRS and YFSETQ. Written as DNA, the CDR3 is TGCGCCAGCAGCTTGGGAGGGGATGAGCAGTTCTTC. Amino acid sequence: CASSLGGDEQFF.

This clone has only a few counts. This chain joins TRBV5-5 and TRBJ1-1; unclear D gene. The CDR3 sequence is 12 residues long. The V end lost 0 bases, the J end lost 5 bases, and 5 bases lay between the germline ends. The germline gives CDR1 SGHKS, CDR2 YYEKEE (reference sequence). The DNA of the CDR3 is TGTGCCAGCAGCTTGGCGGTAACTGAAGCTTTCTTT. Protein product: CASSLAVTEAFF.

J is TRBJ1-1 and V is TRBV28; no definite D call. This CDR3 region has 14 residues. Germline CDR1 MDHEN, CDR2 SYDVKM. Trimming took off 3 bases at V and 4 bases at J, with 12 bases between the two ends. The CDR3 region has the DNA TGTGCCAGCAGTTTTGGGGAGGGAACCACTGAAGCTTTCTTT. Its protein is CASSFGEGTTEAFF.

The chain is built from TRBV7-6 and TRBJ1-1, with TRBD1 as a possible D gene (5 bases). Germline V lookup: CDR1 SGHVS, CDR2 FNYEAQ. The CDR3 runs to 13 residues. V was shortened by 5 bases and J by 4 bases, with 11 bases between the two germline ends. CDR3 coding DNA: TGTGCCAGCAGCCGAGGGGTTGGCACTGAAGCTTTCTTT. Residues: CASSRGVGTEAFF.

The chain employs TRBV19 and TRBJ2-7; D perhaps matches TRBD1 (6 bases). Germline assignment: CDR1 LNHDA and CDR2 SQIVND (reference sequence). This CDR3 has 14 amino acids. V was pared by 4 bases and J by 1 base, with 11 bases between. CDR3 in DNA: TGTGCCAGTAGTACGGACAGTTCGTCCTACGAGCAGTACTTC. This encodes CASSTDSSSYEQYF.

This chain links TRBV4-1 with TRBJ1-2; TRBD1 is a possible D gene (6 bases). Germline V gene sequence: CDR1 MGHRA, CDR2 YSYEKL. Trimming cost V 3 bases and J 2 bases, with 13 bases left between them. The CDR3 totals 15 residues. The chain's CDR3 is CASSQNTGQNYGYTF. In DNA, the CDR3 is TGCGCCAGCAGCCAGAATACCGGACAGAACTATGGCTACACCTTC.

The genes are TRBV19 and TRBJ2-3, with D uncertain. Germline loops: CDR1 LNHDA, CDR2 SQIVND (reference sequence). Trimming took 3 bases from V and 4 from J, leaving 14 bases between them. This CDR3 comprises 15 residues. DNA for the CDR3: TGTGCCAGTAGTATCTTGGGGTTAGGAGCAGATACGCAGTATTTT. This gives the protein CASSILGLGADTQYF.

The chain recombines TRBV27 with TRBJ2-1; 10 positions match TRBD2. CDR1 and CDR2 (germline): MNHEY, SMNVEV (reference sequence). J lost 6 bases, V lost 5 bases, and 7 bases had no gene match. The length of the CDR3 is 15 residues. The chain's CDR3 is CASSLLAGASNEQFF. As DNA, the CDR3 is TGTGCCAGCAGTCTCCTAGCGGGAGCATCCAATGAGCAGTTCTTC.

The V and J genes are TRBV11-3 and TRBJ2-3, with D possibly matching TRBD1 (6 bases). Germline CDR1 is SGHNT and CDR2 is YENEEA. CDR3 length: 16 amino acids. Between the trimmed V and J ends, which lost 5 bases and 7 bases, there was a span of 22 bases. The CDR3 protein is CASSHPTGTGAYTQYF. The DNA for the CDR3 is TGTGCCAGCAGCCACCCCACAGGGACCGGAGCATATACGCAGTATTTT.

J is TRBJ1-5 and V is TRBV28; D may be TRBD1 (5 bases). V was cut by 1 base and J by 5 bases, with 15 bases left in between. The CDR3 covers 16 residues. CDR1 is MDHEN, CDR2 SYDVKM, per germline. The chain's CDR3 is CASSLLDGTPDQPQHF. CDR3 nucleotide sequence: TGTGCCAGCAGTTTATTGGACGGGACGCCCGATCAGCCCCAGCATTTT.

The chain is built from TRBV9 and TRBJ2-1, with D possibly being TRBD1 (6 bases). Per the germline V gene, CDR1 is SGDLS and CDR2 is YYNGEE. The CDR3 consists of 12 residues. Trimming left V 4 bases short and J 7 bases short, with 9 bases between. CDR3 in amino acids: CASSMGHNEQFF. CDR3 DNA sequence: TGTGCCAGCAGCATGGGACATAATGAGCAGTTCTTC.

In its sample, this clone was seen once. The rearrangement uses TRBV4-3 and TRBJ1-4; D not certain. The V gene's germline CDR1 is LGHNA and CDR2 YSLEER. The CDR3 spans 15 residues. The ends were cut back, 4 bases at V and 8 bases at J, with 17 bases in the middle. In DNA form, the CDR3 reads TGCGCCAGCAGCCCCATCGGCCGCGGCGGCGAAAAACTGTTTTTT. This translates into CASSPIGRGGEKLFF.

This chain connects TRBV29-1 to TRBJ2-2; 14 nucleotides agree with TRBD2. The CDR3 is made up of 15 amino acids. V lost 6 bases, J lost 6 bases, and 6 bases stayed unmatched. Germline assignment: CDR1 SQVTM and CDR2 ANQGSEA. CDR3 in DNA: TGCAGCGTCTCGGGACTAGCGGGAGAGTCCGGGGAGCTGTTTTTT. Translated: CSVSGLAGESGELFF.

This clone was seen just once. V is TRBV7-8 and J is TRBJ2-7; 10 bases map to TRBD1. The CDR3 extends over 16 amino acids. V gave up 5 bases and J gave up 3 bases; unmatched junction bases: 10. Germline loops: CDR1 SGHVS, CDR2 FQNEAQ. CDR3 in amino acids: CASSLQGQGSHYEQYF. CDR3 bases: TGTGCCAGCAGCCTACAGGGACAGGGGTCGCACTACGAGCAGTACTTC.

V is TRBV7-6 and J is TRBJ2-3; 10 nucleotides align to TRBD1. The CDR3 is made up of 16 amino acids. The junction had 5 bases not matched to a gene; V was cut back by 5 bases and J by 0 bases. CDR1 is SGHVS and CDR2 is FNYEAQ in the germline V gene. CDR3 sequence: CASSQRTGGSTDTQYF. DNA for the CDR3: TGTGCCAGCAGCCAAAGGACAGGGGGAAGCACAGATACGCAGTATTTT.

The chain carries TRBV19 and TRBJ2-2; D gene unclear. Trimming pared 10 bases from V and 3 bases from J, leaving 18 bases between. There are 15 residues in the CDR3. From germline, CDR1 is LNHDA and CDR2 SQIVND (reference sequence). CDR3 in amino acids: CATRRVPGDTGELFF. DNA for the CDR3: TGTGCCACTAGACGCGTGCCTGGAGACACCGGGGAGCTGTTTTTT.